This TCR beta chain originates from a study of CD8 T cells in ankylosing spondylitis (dated by TCRdb to about 2017). Some background on the complete study: T cell receptor beta repertoires were profiled in healthy donors and ankylosing spondylitis patients so that disease-linked TCR variants could be found. The full study cohort was made up of about 24 ankylosing spondylitis patients and approximately 100 healthy donors. Samples of peripheral blood were taken, and for ankylosing spondylitis patients, synovial fluid was collected as well.

Sequencing was performed on an Illumina HiSeq 2500. Quantitative 5'-RACE with molecular barcodes was the method used to prepare the TCR beta libraries. The paper's data handling went like this. To identify disease-linked TCR variants, a new computational method was used, one built on a probabilistic model of VDJ rearrangement. TCRdb reworked the public reads: Q25 trimming with fastp, MiXCR clone assembly, productive beta chains retained. CDR3 protein duplicates are merged, each entry listing the most common genes and DNA. The V and J calls come from TCRdb's annotation, not from the publication. This sample has 400,000 to 450,000 distinct CDR3 sequences in its table, and 15% to 20% of those were observed once. The ten largest clonotypes hold under 1.2% of the sample. General findings and caveats noted by the study authors: Blood from ankylosing spondylitis patients appeared to be characterized by a TCR beta motif made up of under ten highly homologous amino acid variants. Significant enrichment of the disease-linked clones was reported in matched synovial fluid samples from ankylosing spondylitis patients. The disease-linked clones showed a CD8+ phenotype and occurred at relatively low frequencies in peripheral blood. Some TCR beta motif variants had previously been reported in synovial fluid and blood of reactive arthritis patients, which suggested common disease-initiation mechanisms.

Via the germline V gene, CDR1 is SGHAT and CDR2 FQNNGV. V loses 2 bases of germline sequence and J loses 4 bases, and the interval between the two ends is 8 bases. The CDR3 starts with the cysteine, ends with the phenylalanine, and has 13 residues. Just the 39-base CDR3 DNA is kept, in frame starting at base 1. In regard to this clonotype: The antigen this receptor binds is unknown. One base away there is no much larger clone; base qualities are not given.

This TCR came from a male donor with ankylosing spondylitis. The material sequenced was blood, either unsorted or a sorted T cell fraction (not recorded which). This receptor chain uses TRBV11-2 and TRBJ1-2, with the D gene call left open. The DNA sequence reads TGTGCCAGCAGCTTATCCGGGTTCTATGGCTACACCTTC. Its coded protein is CASSLSGFYGYTF.